The 18 T cell receptor beta chains in this list originate from one sample, sequenced in a study of T-cell reconstitution after alpha-beta-depleted transplantation in children. A TCRbeta library incorporating unique molecular identifiers was prepared. TCRdb redid the calling of the PCR reads with MiXCR, one entry per CDR3 protein. The sample lists some 600,000 distinct CDR3 sequences, 13% occurring once. The sequences come from PBMCs, mostly from graft donor cells, collected 360 days after TCRalphabeta/CD19-depleted stem cell transplant. The receptors shown here come from a male patient younger than 18 who had a stem cell transplant for acute myeloid leukemia, so the T cells may come from the graft donor.

The chain links TRBV19 to TRBJ2-1; D unresolved. From germline, CDR1 is LNHDA and CDR2 SQIVND (reference sequence). V lost 1 base, J lost 0 bases, and 13 bases lay in between. The CDR3 consists of 17 residues. The CDR3 region is CASSIAGMINSYNEQFF. DNA for the CDR3: TGTGCCAGTAGTATAGCAGGAATGATCAACTCCTACAATGAGCAGTTCTTC.

The chain recombines TRBV7-6 with TRBJ2-3; 9 bases agree with TRBD2. Per germline, CDR1 SGHVS and CDR2 FNYEAQ. The CDR3 contains 17 residues. Germline trimming cut 5 bases from V and 8 bases from J; bases unmatched to any gene: 17. The CDR3 sequence is CASSIRGSGSALATQYF. CDR3 bases: TGTGCCAGCAGCATTCGGGGTAGCGGGAGTGCCCTAGCTACGCAGTATTTT.

This clonotype has at least ten counts. The rearrangement links TRBV6-5 to TRBJ1-2; possible D gene TRBD1, 6 bases. The ends were cut back, 0 bases at V and 8 bases at J, with 19 bases in the middle. Germline V gene lookup returns CDR1 MNHEY and CDR2 SVGAGI. This CDR3 contains 16 residues. In nucleotides, the CDR3 is TGTGCCAGCAGTTACTCAGGGACATCTCTTCCATCCGGCTACACCTTC. Translating gives CASSYSGTSLPSGYTF.

This clonotype was observed at least ten times. This chain connects TRBV6-1 to TRBJ2-1; 13 bases fit TRBD2. Germline V gene lookup returns CDR1 MNHNS and CDR2 SASEGT. The J segment lost 5 bases and the V segment lost 6 bases, leaving 7 bases of the junction unmatched. The CDR3 is 16 residues long. CDR3 sequence: CASRRTSGRFNNEQFF. The CDR3 DNA is TGTGCCAGCAGACGGACTAGCGGGAGATTTAACAATGAGCAGTTCTTC.

In this sample, this clonotype turned up a few times. V usage is TRBV6-1 and J usage is TRBJ2-1; a possible D gene is TRBD1 (5 bases). CDR1 and CDR2 from the germline V gene are MNHNS and SASEGT. The V end lost 6 bases, the J end lost 2 bases, and 11 bases lay between the germline ends. This CDR3 has 14 residues. Here the CDR3 reads CASRLTETYNEQFF. In DNA, the CDR3 is TGTGCCAGCAGGCTGACAGAGACCTACAATGAGCAGTTCTTC.

This clonotype occurred many times. J is TRBJ2-7 and V is TRBV5-1, with unresolved D. Between the trimmed V and J ends, which lost 3 bases and 2 bases, there was a span of 9 bases. This CDR3 region has 13 residues. Germline lookup yields CDR1 SGHRS and CDR2 YFSETQ. CDR3 protein: CASSSGVTYEQYF. The CDR3 nucleotides read TGCGCCAGCAGCTCTGGGGTCACCTACGAGCAGTACTTC.

This chain uses TRBV20-1 with TRBJ2-3, with D maybe TRBD2 (5 bases). The length of the CDR3 is 15 residues. Germline V lookup: CDR1 DFQATT, CDR2 SNEGSKA (reference sequence). V was shortened by 1 base and J by 1 base, with 12 bases between the two germline ends. CDR3 in DNA: TGCAGTGCTAGAGTTTTGGTAGCGCGCACAGATACGCAGTATTTT. This translates into CSARVLVARTDTQYF.

This clonotype has a handful of counts. The chain employs TRBV27 and TRBJ2-7; TRBD2 is a possible D gene (5 bases). The CDR3 extends over 17 amino acids. The V gene lost 2 bases and the J gene lost 0 bases, with 17 bases spanning the gap. The germline V gene encodes CDR1 MNHEY and CDR2 SMNVEV (reference sequence). In nucleotides, the CDR3 is TGTGCCAGCAGTTTAGGGTTCGTGACGGGGAGCTCCTACGAGCAGTACTTC. Residues: CASSLGFVTGSSYEQYF.

The gene calls are TRBV7-9 and TRBJ2-3; 9 bases line up with TRBD2. CDR3 length equals 16 residues. The junction had 8 bases not matched to a gene; V was cut back by 5 bases and J by 2 bases. CDR1 and CDR2 from the germline V gene are SEHNR and FQNEAQ (reference sequence). CDR3 nucleotide sequence: TGTGCCAGCAGCACCTGGACTAGCGCTTCCACAGATACGCAGTATTTT. Protein sequence: CASSTWTSASTDTQYF.

V is TRBV7-9 and J is TRBJ2-3; 14 nucleotides line up with TRBD2. The CDR3 has 16 amino acids. The germline CDR1 and CDR2 sequences are SEHNR and FQNEAQ (reference sequence). The ends lost 3 bases at V and 4 bases at J; junction bases unmatched: 3. This CDR3 reads CASSLGLAGDADTQYF. In DNA form, the CDR3 reads TGTGCCAGCAGCTTGGGACTAGCGGGAGACGCAGATACGCAGTATTTT.

This clonotype has just a few counts. V is TRBV7-2 and J is TRBJ2-1; TRBD2 matches at 7 bases. Germline V CDR1 and CDR2: SGHTA, FQGNSA. The length of the CDR3 is 17 residues. V lost 1 base to trimming and J lost 2 bases; unmatched junction nucleotides: 8. DNA for the CDR3: TGTGCCAGCAGCTTAGTAAAGGGGCTAGCGGCCTACAATGAGCAGTTCTTC. It codes for CASSLVKGLAAYNEQFF. The full variable domain, rest sourced from reference TRBV7-2 and TRBJ2-1, is GAGVSQSPSNKVTEKGKDVELRCDPISGHTALYWYRQSLGQGLEFLIYFQGNSAPDKSGLPSDRFSAERTGGSVSTLTIQRTQQEDSAVYLCASSLVKGLAAYNEQFFGPGTRLTVL.

V usage is TRBV5-5 and J usage is TRBJ2-7; the D is unclear. V was trimmed by 0 bases and J by 0 bases, leaving 16 bases between them. The CDR3 has 17 amino acids. From germline, CDR1 is SGHKS and CDR2 YYEKEE (reference sequence). CDR3 protein: CASSLARTASSSYEQYF. DNA of the CDR3: TGTGCCAGCAGCTTGGCCAGGACGGCCAGCAGCTCCTACGAGCAGTACTTC.

The gene calls are TRBV6-5 and TRBJ2-3; 11 nucleotides align to TRBD2. CDR1 and CDR2 from the germline V gene are MNHEY and SVGAGI. J lost 6 bases, V lost 2 bases, and 7 bases had no gene match. The CDR3 runs to 16 residues. CDR3 sequence (DNA): TGTGCCAGCAGTTACGGCGTAGCGGGAGGGCCGGATACGCAGTATTTT. Its translation is CASSYGVAGGPDTQYF.

The chain links TRBV6-5 to TRBJ2-7, with 10 positions matching TRBD2. The germline V gene encodes CDR1 MNHEY and CDR2 SVGAGI. Germline trimming cut 0 bases from V and 3 bases from J; bases unmatched to any gene: 5. The CDR3 runs to 16 residues. The CDR3 loop reads CASSYSGLADGYEQYF. CDR3 in DNA: TGTGCCAGCAGTTACTCCGGACTAGCGGACGGCTACGAGCAGTACTTC.

This clonotype was counted ten times or more. The chain employs TRBV12-3 or TRBV12-4 and TRBJ1-2; maybe TRBD1 (6 bases). The CDR3 totals 12 residues. The V end was cut by 2 bases, the J end by 7 bases, with 8 bases between. In nucleotides, the CDR3 is TGTGCCAGCAGTTTAACAGGGAGTGGCTACACCTTC. Amino acid sequence: CASSLTGSGYTF.

At least ten counts were recorded for this clonotype. The gene calls are TRBV7-2 and TRBJ2-7, with 11 bases identical to TRBD2. Germline V CDR1 and CDR2: SGHTA, FQGNSA. J gave up 8 bases and V 3 bases, and 18 bases lay outside the gene matches. The CDR3 totals 18 residues. The CDR3 DNA reads as TGTGCCAGCAGCTTTAAGACGGAGTCGGGACTAGCGGTACTGAAGCAGTACTTC. It specifies CASSFKTESGLAVLKQYF.

The chain links TRBV11-2 to TRBJ2-3; 11 bases map to TRBD2. Germline V gene sequence: CDR1 SGHAT, CDR2 FQNNGV. This CDR3 is built from 18 residues. V trimming: 3 bases; J trimming: 4 bases; junction bases outside the gene matches: 12. This CDR3 reads CASSLTSGVSSRADTQYF. CDR3 bases: TGTGCCAGCAGCTTGACTAGCGGGGTATCTTCGCGGGCAGATACGCAGTATTTT.

The gene calls are TRBV7-2 and TRBJ2-3; no reliable D call. Germline CDR1 and CDR2: SGHTA and FQGNSA. The CDR3 covers 15 residues. The V gene lost 4 bases and the J gene lost 5 bases, with 16 bases spanning the gap. CDR3 protein: CASSSRGIGLDTQYF. The CDR3 nucleotides are TGTGCCAGCAGCTCGAGAGGAATTGGGTTAGATACGCAGTATTTT.